This T cell receptor beta chain was captured in a study of vaccination and CD4 T cells after COVID-19. Across the study: Post-COVID samples were collected a median approximately 100 days following diagnosis, spanning 35 to 161. The cells were exposed to overlapping spike peptides originating from SARS-CoV-2, HCoV-NL63, HCoV-OC43 and HCoV-229E for stimulation. Treatment of control cultures consisted of a CEFX pool, an HIV-1 Nef pool, or no peptide.

This clonotype was seen a handful of times. Its antigen is unknown. With the Oncomine TCR Beta short-read assay, DNA from cultured CD4+ T cells was sequenced. Scientists extracted genomic DNA from CD4+ T cells grown in culture. TCRdb reprocessed the PCR reads with MiXCR, giving one entry per CDR3 protein. The sample has some 21,000 distinct CDR3 sequences; roughly two fifths are singletons. Regarding treatment: 10-day PBMC culture with coronavirus spike peptide pools or control peptides (ViraFEST assay). Sequences were derived from CD4+ T cells from blood, cultured in vitro, sampled before SARS-CoV-2 vaccination. The origin of this receptor is a human donor who received a COVID-19 vaccine.

The CDR3, as DNA: TGTGCTAGTGGCCGAGGGGGGCGCGAGGCTTTCTTT. Encoded protein: CASGRGGREAFF. The genes are TRBV12-5 and TRBJ1-1, with a weak D call TRBD1 (6 bases). The CDR3 has 12 amino acids. The germline V gene has CDR1 LGHNT and CDR2 FRNRAP. The ends were cut back, 6 bases at V and 11 bases at J, with 16 bases in the middle.